The entry that follows covers one TCR beta chain sequence. There are a few counts of this clonotype. The target of this receptor is not known. No base-level quality is on record; no much larger clone is a single base apart. The source of the sample is a study of T-cell memory formation after mild COVID-19 (dated by TCRdb to the early 2020s). Turning to the overall study: TCR sequence clusters from the two donors were found to be largely donor specific. Longitudinal TCRalpha and TCRbeta repertoire sequencing tracked T-cell clones expanding and contracting after mild COVID-19 in a couple of donors. Two young, previously healthy adult volunteers made up the cohort, one male and one female.

The research as a whole found: The detection of some responding clones in pre-infection memory suggests that pre-existing cross-reactive memory T cells joined the SARS-CoV-2 response. The second-wave clones that peaked on day 37 were not confirmed to be SARS-CoV-2 specific. Contracting CD4+ clones appeared mostly in the CM and EM memory subsets, whereas CD8+ clones were enriched in EMRA. Only a couple of mild cases were covered by the study, and larger cohorts that include severe cases with pre-infection samples were considered necessary. Balanced CD4/CD8 phenotypes were observed for clones contracting from day 15 to 85, whereas a bias towards CD4+ was observed for a second wave of clones expanding from day 15 to 37.

This sample was sequenced with an Illumina NovaSeq 6000. TCRalpha and TCRbeta cDNA libraries were constructed by 5'RACE with constant-segment primers, with sample barcodes and unique molecular identifiers being introduced. RNA was extracted from every sample with Trizol reagent. Libraries were amplified in two PCR steps, with a second sample barcode and Illumina TruSeq adapters added in the second step. Libraries were sequenced on an Illumina NovaSeq with 2 x 150 bp paired-end reads. The paper's data handling went like this. Reads were demultiplexed and collapsed into UMI-guided consensus sequences with migec v1.2.7. With mixcr v2.1.11, UMI consensuses were aligned to TRA and TRB V and J templates and assembled into clonotypes. A clonotype was counted as expanded or contracted only if both edgeR and NoisET called the change significant, with noise models trained on biological replicates. edgeR calls used a false discovery rate-adjusted p below 0.01 and a log2 fold-change threshold of 1. PCA with hierarchical clustering of max-normalized trajectories of the 1000 most abundant clonotypes was used as exploratory dynamics analysis. Separately sequenced CD4+ and CD8+ repertoires were used to assign a CD4 or CD8 phenotype to each responding clone. The public reads were run again by TCRdb, first through fastp at Q25 and then through MiXCR, and only productive beta chains were kept. CDR3 protein duplicates are merged, each entry listing the most common genes and DNA. These V and J calls originate from TCRdb's pipeline instead of the authors' own analysis. Here the sample has fewer than 650,000 distinct CDR3 sequences; roughly 20% occur a single time. Around 7.7% of the sample lies in the top ten.

Ficoll-Paque density gradient centrifugation was the method used to isolate PBMCs. From the cysteine through the phenylalanine, the CDR3 covers 12 amino acids. Solely the CDR3 DNA is kept, with 36 bases framed from the first base. Trimming takes 8 bases from V and 4 bases from J, and the germline ends sit 11 bases apart. Sequencing used PBMCs or a T cell subset sorted from them (not recorded which). Recombination joined TRBV12-3 or TRBV12-4 with TRBJ1-2; the D gene cannot be resolved reliably. This TCR was recovered from an adult woman who had mild COVID-19 (a few samples of this study predate the infection). The sample titles of this study are shuffled in the database, so cell type and time point are left out; the donor was told from shared clones. The DNA is as follows: TGTGCCAGCGCTGGCCCCGTCTATGGCTACACCTTC. The translation is CASAGPVYGYTF.